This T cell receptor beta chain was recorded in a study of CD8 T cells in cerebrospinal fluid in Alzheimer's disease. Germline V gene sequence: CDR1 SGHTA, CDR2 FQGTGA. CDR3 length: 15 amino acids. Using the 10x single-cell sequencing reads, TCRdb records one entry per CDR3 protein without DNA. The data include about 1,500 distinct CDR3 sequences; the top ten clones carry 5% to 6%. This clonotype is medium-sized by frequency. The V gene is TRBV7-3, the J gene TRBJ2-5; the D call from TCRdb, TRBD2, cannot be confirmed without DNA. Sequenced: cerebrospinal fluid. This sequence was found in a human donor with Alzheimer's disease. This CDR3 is CASGSGDYPSGTQYF.